Presented here are 14 T cell receptor beta chains from one specimen sequenced in a study of OX40 agonist ivuxolimab in advanced cancers. The method was immunoSEQ multiplex PCR; TCRdb's version includes in-frame clones alone and lacks a portion of them. The sample yields tens of thousands of clones, roughly 82% seen once. The sample in question was CD4+ or CD8+ T cells sorted from blood, obtained in a trial of the OX40 agonist ivuxolimab. These receptors all stem from an adult with an advanced solid tumor such as melanoma, head and neck, liver or kidney cancer.

The genes are TRBV7-2 and TRBJ2-1; 8 bases align to TRBD1. Looked up from germline, CDR1 is SGHTA and CDR2 is FQGNSA. The CDR3 is 15 amino acids. J lost 4 bases, V lost 5 bases, and 7 bases had no gene match. The CDR3 reads CASSTPGQAYNEQFF. The CDR3 DNA follows: TGTGCCAGCAGCACCCCGGGACAGGCGTACAATGAGCAGTTCTTC.

The rearrangement links TRBV5-1 to TRBJ2-5; D is undetermined. Germline CDR1 and CDR2: SGHRS and YFSETQ. The V end was cut by 0 bases, the J end by 1 base, with 7 bases between. The CDR3 is 14 amino acids. The CDR3 DNA reads as TGCGCCAGCAGCTTGGGGGTGGGCCAAGAGACCCAGTACTTC. This encodes CASSLGVGQETQYF.

The chain uses TRBV25-1 and TRBJ2-3, with D unresolved. This CDR3 region has 13 residues. Trimming took 3 bases from V and 0 from J, leaving 4 bases between them. Germline V gives CDR1 MGHDK, CDR2 SYGVNS. The DNA of the CDR3 is TGTGCCAGCAGTGAGGCTAGCACAGATACGCAGTATTTT. Translated: CASSEASTDTQYF.

This clone was picked up one time. This chain connects TRBV11-2 to TRBJ2-7; D is unresolved. Germline V CDR1 and CDR2: SGHAT, FQNNGV. Trimming shortened V by 1 base and J by 2 bases, and 12 bases separated the two germline ends. The CDR3 length is 15 residues. This chain's CDR3 is CASSLGFGSTYEQYF. Written as DNA, the CDR3 is TGTGCCAGCAGCTTAGGTTTCGGCAGTACCTACGAGCAGTACTTC.

The V and J genes are TRBV5-4 and TRBJ1-5; D may be TRBD1 (5 bases). The CDR3 runs 13 residues. CDR1 is SGHNT and CDR2 is YYREEE in the germline V gene (reference sequence). With 4 bases removed from V and 4 bases from J, the gap between germline ends came to 9 bases. CDR3 coding DNA: TGTGCCAGCAGCAGGGACGGGAATCAGCCCCAGCATTTT. Translating it yields CASSRDGNQPQHF.

V usage is TRBV4-1 and J usage is TRBJ2-7; D possibly matches TRBD1 or TRBD2 (5 bases each). In germline, CDR1 is MGHRA, CDR2 YSYEKL. The length of the CDR3 is 17 residues. V was pared by 3 bases and J by 6 bases, with 24 bases between. This CDR3 is CASSQGLTGTIYPEQYF. CDR3 sequence (DNA): TGCGCCAGCAGCCAGGGCTTAACCGGGACGATCTACCCCGAGCAGTACTTC.

This clone has a single count. The chain is built from TRBV5-1 and TRBJ1-6; 9 bases agree with TRBD1. Germline V gene sequence: CDR1 SGHRS, CDR2 YFSETQ. This CDR3 region has 14 residues. Germline trimming cut 4 bases from V and 10 bases from J; bases unmatched to any gene: 6. The CDR3 is CASSPGTGTSPLHF. In DNA, the CDR3 is TGCGCCAGCAGCCCCGGGACAGGGACCTCACCCCTCCACTTT.

The chain employs TRBV30 and TRBJ1-5; 12 bases agree with TRBD1. In germline, CDR1 is GTSNPN, CDR2 SVGIG (reference sequence). Trimming removed 3 bases from V and 6 bases from J; junction bases left unmatched: 6. This CDR3 comprises 15 residues. CDR3 amino acids: CAWRSGTGGRQPQHF. CDR3 DNA: TGTGCCTGGAGGTCCGGGACAGGGGGCCGTCAGCCCCAGCATTTT.

This chain uses TRBV5-4 with TRBJ2-7, with 12 positions matching TRBD2. J gave up 6 bases and V 5 bases, and 3 bases lay outside the gene matches. Germline V CDR1 and CDR2: SGHNT, YYREEE (reference sequence). The CDR3 loop spans 13 amino acids. In DNA, the CDR3 is TGTGCCAGCAGGCAACTAGCGGGAGGCGAGCAGTACTTC. It translates to CASRQLAGGEQYF.

The J gene is TRBJ1-3, the V gene TRBV7-6; weak D call: TRBD1 (5 bases). The CDR3 loop spans 15 amino acids. Germline CDR1 is SGHVS and CDR2 is FNYEAQ. V was pared by 3 bases and J by 4 bases, with 13 bases between. In nucleotides, the CDR3 is TGTGCCAGCAGCTTGGGCACAGGATTAGGAAACACCATATATTTT. Protein sequence: CASSLGTGLGNTIYF.

The V and J genes are TRBV5-4 and TRBJ2-7; the match to TRBD2 covers 15 bases. The CDR3 is 16 residues long. In germline, CDR1 is SGHNT, CDR2 YYREEE (reference sequence). V lost 4 bases, J lost 5 bases, and 7 bases stayed unmatched. The CDR3 protein is CASSQGLAGGPDEQYF. The CDR3 DNA reads TGTGCCAGCAGCCAAGGACTAGCGGGAGGGCCCGACGAGCAGTACTTC. Based on the CDR3 plus reference TRBV5-4 and TRBJ2-7, the full variable domain is ETGVTQSPTHLIKTRGQQVTLRCSSQSGHNTVSWYQQALGQGPQFIFQYYREEENGRGNFPPRFSGLQFPNYSSELNVNALELDDSALYLCASSQGLAGGPDEQYFGPGTRLTVT.

The chain links TRBV6-6 to TRBJ1-1, with D hard to call. Trimming removed 0 bases at V and 8 bases at J, with 13 bases between. Per the germline V gene, CDR1 is MNHNY and CDR2 is SVGAGI (reference sequence). This CDR3 has 14 residues. CDR3 residues: CASSYSSIGLEAFF. CDR3 in DNA: TGTGCCAGCAGTTACTCCAGTATCGGGCTCGAAGCTTTCTTT.

This clone was recorded once. This chain's CDR3 is CASSPDRGFPYEQYF. The CDR3 DNA reads as TGTGCCAGCTCACCCGACAGGGGATTCCCCTACGAGCAGTACTTC. The J gene is TRBJ2-7, the V gene TRBV18; 8 positions agree with TRBD1. Germline trimming cut 3 bases from V and 2 bases from J; bases unmatched to any gene: 6. This CDR3 is 15 amino acids long. The germline V gene encodes CDR1 KGHSH and CDR2 LQKENI.

The V and J genes are TRBV9 and TRBJ2-1; D is ambiguous. CDR1 is SGDLS and CDR2 is YYNGEE in the germline V gene. The CDR3 consists of 13 residues. Trimming took 1 base from V and 5 from J, leaving 7 bases between them. The CDR3 DNA follows: TGTGCCAGCAGCGTATCAGGCAACAATGAGCAGTTCTTC. This gives the protein CASSVSGNNEQFF. The whole variable domain, remainder taken from reference TRBV9 and TRBJ2-1, is DSGVTQTPKHLITATGQRVTLRCSPRSGDLSVYWYQQSLDQGLQFLIQYYNGEERAKGNILERFSAQQFPDLHSELNLSSLELGDSALYFCASSVSGNNEQFFGPGTRLTVL.